This T cell receptor beta chain was recovered during a study of blood T cell repertoires in COVID-19. Methods used by the authors: Amplification of reference gene primers provided the estimated nucleated cell counts. Using immunoSEQ multiplex PCR, the repertoire was profiled, and TCRdb retains in-frame clones only, with some absent. V and J calls plus clone size are reproduced from that table; the DNA served to infer D and trimming. The table includes some 100,000 clones, approximately 80% detected once. Trimming cost V 4 bases and J 3 bases, with 12 bases left between them. CDR3 length: 14 residues. The germline V gene has CDR1 SQVTM and CDR2 ANQGSEA.

The genes are TRBV29-1 and TRBJ1-4; D remains unclear. The sequenced material came from peripheral blood. This clonotype was obtained from a woman aged 65 to 85 with active or convalescent COVID-19. CDR3 bases: TGCAGCGTTGTAGCCACTGGTTCTAATGAAAAACTGTTTTTT. This gives the protein CSVVATGSNEKLFF.